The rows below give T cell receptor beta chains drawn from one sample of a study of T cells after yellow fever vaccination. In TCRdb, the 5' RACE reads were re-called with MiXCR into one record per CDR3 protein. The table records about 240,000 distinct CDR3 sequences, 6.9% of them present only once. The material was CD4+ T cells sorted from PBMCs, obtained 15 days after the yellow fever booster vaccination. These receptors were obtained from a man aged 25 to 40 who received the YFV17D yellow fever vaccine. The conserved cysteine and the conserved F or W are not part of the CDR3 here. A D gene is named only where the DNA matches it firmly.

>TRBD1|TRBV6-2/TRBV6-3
ASSLWTGAEQY
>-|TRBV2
ASLNGQGGQPQH
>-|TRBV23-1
ASTPYWETQY
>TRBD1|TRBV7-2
ASSPGQKVYGYT
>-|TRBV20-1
RTPGVALPSYEQY
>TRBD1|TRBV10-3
ATRGQGQEKLF
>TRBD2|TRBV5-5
ASTLTGLAGVEQF
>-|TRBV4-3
ASSQQHRTAYYEQY
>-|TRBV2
ASTARRDSNQPQH
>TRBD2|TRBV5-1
ASSAGSGNNEQF
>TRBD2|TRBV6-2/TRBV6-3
ASRHIASGRFSYEQY
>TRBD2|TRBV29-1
SVGREEDTQY
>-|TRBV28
ASLDRNTGELF
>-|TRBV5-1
ASSLSGGSGQETQY
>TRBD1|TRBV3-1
ASSRIRDRGRKYGYT
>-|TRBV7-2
ASSSQGPEITGELF
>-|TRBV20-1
SAREGRADEKLF
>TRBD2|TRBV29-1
SVALAGGVTGELF
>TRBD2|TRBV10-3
GSGVAGEGYNEQF
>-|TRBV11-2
ASSHPKQKPNTGELF
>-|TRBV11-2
ASSQLYSPLH
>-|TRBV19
ASSIVGYTQY
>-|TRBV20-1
SAREGGVIGGYT
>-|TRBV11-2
ASSLMLDEQY
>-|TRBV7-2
ASSLVFEETQY
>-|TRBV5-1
ASSLAFASNEQF
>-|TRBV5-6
ASSRTGTSQY
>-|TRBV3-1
ASSQGTETYEQY
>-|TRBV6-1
ASTPQGRSSYNSPLH
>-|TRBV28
ASTGRGVNTGELF
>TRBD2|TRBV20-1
SARYRFLAGDPTDTQY
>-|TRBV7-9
ASSLMALDNEQF
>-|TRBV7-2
ASSLGGRETQY
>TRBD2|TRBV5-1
ASSLLDSGSNEQF
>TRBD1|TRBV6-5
ASSYTGGVFTGELF
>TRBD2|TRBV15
ATSSPGRGYEQY
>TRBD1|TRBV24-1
ATSDGTGITGELF
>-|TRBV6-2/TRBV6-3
ASRRSTGELF
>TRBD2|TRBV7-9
ASSRASGPQETQY
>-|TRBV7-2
ASSLNPPWAYEQY
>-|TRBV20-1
SARGSISYEQY
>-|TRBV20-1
SAGTRRGGYGYT
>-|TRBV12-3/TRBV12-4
ASSRQRSYEQY
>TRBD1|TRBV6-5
ASSTTGTGNEKLF